This record covers a single T cell receptor beta chain. TCRbeta library preparation incorporated unique molecular identifiers. TCRdb used MiXCR to reprocess the PCR reads, holding one entry per CDR3 protein. The table records hundreds of thousands of distinct CDR3 sequences, roughly 16% of them present only once. The sample is drawn from a study of T-cell reconstitution after alpha-beta-depleted transplantation in children. The clonotype was recovered from a male patient under 18 who had a stem cell transplant for acute lymphoblastic leukemia, so the T cells may come from the graft donor. The sequencing used PBMCs, mostly from graft donor cells, collected 360 days after TCRalphabeta/CD19-depleted stem cell transplant.

The CDR3 DNA reads TGCAGTGCCAGGGACGGTTGGGACACTGAAGCTTTCTTT. This codes for CSARDGWDTEAFF. The gene calls are TRBV20-1 and TRBJ1-1; D may be TRBD1 (5 bases). V was shortened by 6 bases and J by 3 bases, with 14 bases between the two germline ends. This CDR3 spans 13 amino acids. CDR1 DFQATT and CDR2 SNEGSKA come from the germline V gene (reference sequence).